The 19 T cell receptor beta chains in this list originate from one sample, sequenced in a study of tumor-infiltrating lymphocytes in primary liver carcinoma. Starting from about 0.5 ug of total RNA, TCR beta cDNA was produced with a primer in the constant region. Modified slightly, ARM-PCR produced TCR beta libraries over three nested multiplex PCR rounds. For approximately 10 cycles apiece, the opening two PCR rounds ran with TRBV1-TRBV30 forward primers and a C-beta reverse primer. Each CDR3 protein is one row after TCRdb ran MiXCR on the multiplex PCR reads. The data show tens of thousands of distinct CDR3 sequences, just over 70% seen once. Unsorted bulk tissue (roughly 20-34 mg) underwent RNA and DNA co-extraction. Specimen: liver tumor tissue from sampling region 5. Subset defined: tumor region T5, tumor centre. These receptor sequences come from a man aged 35-49 years with primary liver carcinoma and hepatitis B virus infection.

Remarks on this clonotype: Relative to the germline gene, one junction end is altered; a read error may explain this. V and J are TRBV5-6 and TRBJ2-4; a weak D match, TRBD1 (6 bases). The CDR3 has 15 residues. CDR1 and CDR2 from the germline V gene are SGHDT and YYEEEE. The CDR3 region has the DNA TGTGCCAACAGCTTGTTAGGGGGATTAGTAAACATTCAGTACTTC. Protein product: CANSLLGGLVNIQYF.

This clonotype was seen a few times. J is TRBJ1-5 and V is TRBV7-2; D call uncertain. The CDR3 spans 14 residues. Trimming left V 5 bases short and J 5 bases short, with 13 bases between. Germline-derived CDR1 and CDR2 are SGHTA and FQGNSA. The CDR3 DNA follows: TGTGCCAGCAGCCCTTTTAGGAGGGATCAGCCCCAGCATTTT. Its protein product is CASSPFRRDQPQHF.

Details on this clonotype: The junction departs from germline at one end; a sequencing error may be responsible. V is TRBV11-2 and J is TRBJ1-3, with D perhaps matching TRBD1 (5 bases). CDR3 size: 13 residues. In germline, CDR1 is SGHAT, CDR2 FQNNGV. This CDR3 is CTSAQGAGDTMYF. The CDR3 DNA follows: TGTACCTCAGCCCAGGGAGCTGGAGACACCATGTATTTT. The whole variable domain, filled in from reference TRBV11-2 and TRBJ1-3, reads EAGVAQSPRYKIIEKRQSVAFWCNPISGHATLYWYQQILGQGPKLLIQFQNNGVVDDSQLPKDRFSAERLKGVDSTLKIQPAKLEDSAVYLCTSAQGAGDTMYFGEGSWLTVV.

At least ten counts were recorded for this clonotype. The chain joins TRBV7-8 to TRBJ2-5; 9 bases fit TRBD2. V was clipped by 5 bases and J by 4 bases; unmatched bases: 5. The CDR3 extends over 14 amino acids. Germline V gene data show CDR1 as SGHVS and CDR2 as FQNEAQ. The CDR3 here is CASSQLAGVETQYF. The DNA of the CDR3 is TGTGCCAGCAGCCAATTAGCGGGAGTAGAGACCCAGTACTTC.

Details on this clonotype: At one end, the junction sequence differs from germline, possibly due to a read error. The V gene is TRBV6-5, the J gene TRBJ2-1, with D tentatively TRBD2 (5 bases). In germline, CDR1 is MNHEY, CDR2 SVGAGI. The CDR3 runs 16 residues. The CDR3 loop is CASSYSGVMRNAGQFF. The CDR3 DNA reads as TGTGCCAGTAGTTACTCCGGGGTGATGAGGAACGCTGGGCAGTTCTTC.

This chain links TRBV28 with TRBJ2-3; D gene uncertain. CDR3 length equals 15 residues. Germline V gene lookup returns CDR1 MDHEN and CDR2 SYDVKM. Trimming shortened V by 5 bases and J by 1 base, and 13 bases separated the two germline ends. DNA of the CDR3: TGTGCCAGCAGTAGGTCCGATAGGTGCACAGATACGCAGTATTTT. Amino acids: CASSRSDRCTDTQYF.

This clonotype occurred many times. The chain uses TRBV12-3 or TRBV12-4 and TRBJ2-2, with D possibly matching TRBD1 (6 bases). Trimming took off 2 bases at V and 4 bases at J, with 11 bases between the two ends. CDR3 size: 15 residues. Written as DNA, the CDR3 is TGTGCCAGCAGTTTAAGGGACACTTTCACCGGGGAGCTGTTTTTT. Its protein is CASSLRDTFTGELFF.

About this clonotype: Because the CDR3 is missing its conserved closing phenylalanine or tryptophan, this is likely a read error. V and J are TRBV5-4 and TRBJ1-1; 7 bases agree with TRBD1. Germline CDR1 is SGHNT and CDR2 is YYREEE (reference sequence). The CDR3 length is 16 residues. The CDR3 DNA reads as TGTGCCAGTAGCTTTGGGGCCGGGACAGCGAACACTGAAGCTTTCTTG. It encodes CASSFGAGTANTEAFL.

With regard to this clonotype: This CDR3 is missing its conserved last phenylalanine or tryptophan, likely due to a read error. The V gene is TRBV6-5, the J gene TRBJ2-5; TRBD2 matches 7 bases. This CDR3 is built from 13 residues. CDR1 and CDR2 from the germline V gene are MNHEY and SVGAGI. The V segment lost 5 bases and the J segment 5 bases; nucleotides outside the gene matches: 5. CDR3 in DNA: TGTGCCAGCAGTCTGACTAGCCAGGAGACCCAGTACCTC. It specifies CASSLTSQETQYL.

About this clonotype: One junction end does not reproduce the germline sequence, and a read error may be involved. The rearrangement uses TRBV29-1 and TRBJ2-7, with 9 bases matching TRBD2. Germline V lookup: CDR1 SQVTM, CDR2 ANQGSEA. The CDR3 is 15 amino acids. CDR3 sequence: CSVEDGNSGSGEQYF. The CDR3 nucleotides read TGCAGCGTTGAAGACGGGAATAGCGGGAGCGGCGAGCAGTATTTC.

Details on this clonotype: The junction departs from the called germline gene at one end, perhaps through a read error. The chain combines TRBV11-2 with TRBJ2-3; possible D gene TRBD1, 6 bases. Germline CDR1 and CDR2: SGHAT and FQNNGV. The CDR3 loop spans 14 amino acids. The CDR3 spells CPSRFRDITDTQYF. CDR3 nucleotide sequence: TGTCCCAGCAGATTTCGGGACATCACAGATACGCAGTATTTT.

A remark on this clonotype: Being one base from a much bigger clone, this may be a read error. This sequence joins TRBV28 and TRBJ1-2, with D possibly matching TRBD1 (6 bases). The germline V gene has CDR1 MDHEN and CDR2 SYDVKM. Between the trimmed V and J ends, which lost 7 bases and 10 bases, there was a span of 28 bases. This CDR3 is built from 16 residues. CDR3 amino acids: CASIPSGALGLRDYTF. The DNA for the CDR3 is TGTGCCAGCATTCCGTCAGGGGCATTAGGGTTAAGGGACTACACCTTC.

To note about this clonotype: This CDR3 is missing its conserved last phenylalanine or tryptophan, likely due to a read error. CDR3 nucleotides: TGCGCCAGCAGCTCCGGGGCTAACACTGAAGCTTTCCGT. Translated, it gives CASSSGANTEAFR. The V gene is TRBV5-1, the J gene TRBJ1-1; a possible D gene is TRBD1 (5 bases). V dropped 3 bases and J dropped 2 bases, with 8 bases sitting between them. This CDR3 has 13 amino acids. Germline CDR1 reads SGHRS; CDR2 reads YFSETQ.

The V gene is TRBV6-1, the J gene TRBJ2-7, with 7 bases fitting TRBD2. Germline V lookup: CDR1 MNHNS, CDR2 SASEGT. This CDR3 comprises 16 residues. In DNA form, the CDR3 reads TGTGGCAGAAGTGAAGCCCAGGCTGGGAGGGAGTACGAGCAGTACTTC. This codes for CGRSEAQAGREYEQYF.

Of note for this clonotype: A much larger clone sits a single nucleotide away, making a read error possible. The chain carries TRBV28 and TRBJ2-7, with TRBD1 matching over 7 bases. Trimming removed 5 bases from V and 1 base from J; junction bases left unmatched: 5. The CDR3 length is 14 residues. Germline V gene data show CDR1 as MDHEN and CDR2 as SYDVKM. The CDR3 sequence: CASSRQGQSYEQYF. CDR3 DNA: TGTGCCAGCAGTAGACAGGGCCAATCCTACGAGCAGTACTTC. Supplemented by reference TRBV28 and TRBJ2-7, the full variable domain reads DVKVTQSSRYLVKRTGEKVFLECVQDMDHENMFWYRQDPGLGLRLIYFSYDVKMKEKGDIPEGYSVSREKKERFSLILESASTNQTSMYLCASSRQGQSYEQYFGPGTRLTVT.

This chain links TRBV25-1 with TRBJ2-2, with D possibly matching TRBD2 (5 bases). The germline V gene has CDR1 MGHDK and CDR2 SYGVNS. Trimming cost V 5 bases and J 3 bases, with 16 bases left between them. The length of the CDR3 is 16 residues. DNA for the CDR3: TGTGCCAGCAGTCGATTAGGGCTCGGGGACACCGGGGAGCTGTTTTTT. Amino acids: CASSRLGLGDTGELFF.

As to this clonotype: The CDR3 end shows no conserved phenylalanine or tryptophan, and so a read error is likely. The DNA is omitted, as the CDR3 cannot be located on it reliably, and the CDR3 follows TCRdb's listing. V usage is TRBV11-2 and J usage is TRBJ2-2; the table assigns TRBD1, which was not confirmed against the DNA. A total of 15 residues make up the CDR3, ends included. The germline V gene has CDR1 SGHAT and CDR2 FQNNGV. The CDR3 loop reads CASSLAGRGTGEQFL.

Comments on this clonotype: One end of the junction varies from germline; a read error may be responsible. V gene TRBV27 combines with J gene TRBJ1-1; D is undetermined. CDR3 length: 13 amino acids. CDR1 is MNHEY and CDR2 is SMNVEV in the germline V gene (reference sequence). In nucleotides, the CDR3 is TGTGCCAGCAGTTCGGGTATAGACACTGAAGCTTCCTTT. This sequence encodes CASSSGIDTEASF.

Concerning this clonotype: Relative to the germline gene, one junction end is altered; a read error may explain this. The chain is built from TRBV11-2 and TRBJ1-5; D gene unclear. This CDR3 is 12 amino acids long. Germline V gene data show CDR1 as SGHAT and CDR2 as FQNNGV. CDR3: CGSSSPRQPQHF. CDR3 nucleotide sequence: TGCGGCAGCAGCTCGCCGAGGCAGCCCCAGCATTTT.